This T cell receptor (beta chain) was recovered during a study of preoperative IRX-2 immunotherapy in early breast cancer. Comment on this clone: Within the sample, other DNA sequences also encode this same CDR3.

Sequencing used immunoSEQ multiplex PCR; TCRdb keeps in-frame clones, though not all of them. The sample consists of over 55,000 clones, roughly 94% of them appearing once. As for treatment: preoperative locoregional IRX-2 cytokine immunotherapy. Patients received preoperative, locoregional IRX-2 cytokine immunotherapy in a phase Ib study. Germline loops: CDR1 MDHEN, CDR2 SYDVKM. J was trimmed by 4 bases and V by 8 bases; bases with no gene match: 0. CDR3 length: 13 residues. The chain couples TRBV28 to TRBJ2-1, with 12 bases matching TRBD2. Sampling took place from a patient treated with IRX-2 immunotherapy. The clonotype was recovered from a human donor with breast cancer. As DNA, the CDR3 is TGTGCCAGCGGGACTAGCGGGTACAATGAGCAGTTCTTC. Its protein product is CASGTSGYNEQFF. Looking up the rest from reference TRBV28 and TRBJ2-1 gives the full variable domain: DVKVTQSSRYLVKRTGEKVFLECVQDMDHENMFWYRQDPGLGLRLIYFSYDVKMKEKGDIPEGYSVSREKKERFSLILESASTNQTSMYLCASGTSGYNEQFFGPGTRLTVL.